The 27 T cell receptor beta chains in this list originate from one sample, sequenced in a study of radiation and T cells in renal cell carcinoma. Profiling relied on immunoSEQ multiplex PCR, and the TCRdb table lists in-frame clones only, not all of them. The sample holds 80,000 or so clones; roughly 87% are singletons and the top ten take approximately 6.2%. The time point here: blood 4 weeks post-SBRT, at nephrectomy. Treatment of the sample: 15 Gy SBRT to primary tumor, nephrectomy 4 weeks later. Sequencing used blood, obtained from a patient whose treatment included radiotherapy and nephrectomy. The receptors were gathered from a woman aged 65 to 85 with renal cell carcinoma.

This clone appeared once. V usage is TRBV7-2 and J usage is TRBJ2-5; 10 bases match TRBD1. There are 15 residues in the CDR3. Germline values: CDR1 SGHTA, CDR2 FQGNSA. Trimming took 1 base from V and 4 from J; bases not matched to a gene: 3. The chain's CDR3 is CASSLGGQGRETQYF. CDR3 bases: TGTGCCAGCAGCTTAGGGGGACAGGGGCGAGAGACCCAGTACTTC. Together with reference TRBV7-2 and TRBJ2-5, the CDR3 gives the full variable domain: GAGVSQSPSNKVTEKGKDVELRCDPISGHTALYWYRQSLGQGLEFLIYFQGNSAPDKSGLPSDRFSAERTGGSVSTLTIQRTQQEDSAVYLCASSLGGQGRETQYFGPGTRLLVL.

The gene calls are TRBV30 and TRBJ1-3; D is ambiguous. CDR1 GTSNPN and CDR2 SVGIG come from the germline V gene (reference sequence). The CDR3 spans 11 residues. V lost 2 bases and J lost 4, with 3 bases in between. In DNA form, the CDR3 reads TGTGCCTGGAGTTCAGGAAACACCATATATTTT. Translation: CAWSSGNTIYF.

The J gene is TRBJ2-7, the V gene TRBV9, with D possibly being TRBD1 (5 bases). Per germline, CDR1 SGDLS and CDR2 YYNGEE. Trimming took off 0 bases at V and 2 bases at J, with 15 bases between the two ends. This CDR3 is built from 16 residues. This CDR3 reads CASSVGVRGPPYEQYF. The CDR3, as DNA: TGTGCCAGCAGCGTAGGCGTTAGGGGCCCCCCCTACGAGCAGTACTTC.

V gene TRBV4-1 combines with J gene TRBJ2-7, with D tentatively TRBD2 (5 bases). The germline gives CDR1 MGHRA, CDR2 YSYEKL. This CDR3 has 13 amino acids. V gave up 0 bases and J gave up 3 bases, with 6 bases separating them. This CDR3 is CASSQEEGYEQYF. CDR3 DNA: TGCGCCAGCAGCCAAGAAGAGGGCTACGAGCAGTACTTC.

The CDR3 region has the DNA TGCAGCGTTGTGGACGGAACCTACGAGCAGTACTTC. It translates to CSVVDGTYEQYF. The chain uses TRBV29-1 and TRBJ2-7; no clear D gene. Germline loops: CDR1 SQVTM, CDR2 ANQGSEA. CDR3 size: 12 residues. Trimming took 4 bases from V and 2 from J, leaving 9 bases between them.

The V call is TRBV27, the J call TRBJ1-1; D is unclear. The germline V and J ends were trimmed by 5 bases and 1 base, with 17 bases remaining between them. The CDR3 is 16 residues long. CDR1 and CDR2 from the germline V gene are MNHEY and SMNVEV (reference sequence). The CDR3, as DNA: TGTGCCAGCAGTCCGCGATTCGGCCAAGCGAACACTGAAGCTTTCTTT. Translated, it gives CASSPRFGQANTEAFF.

This clone was picked up a small number of times. The V and J genes are TRBV6-5 and TRBJ1-5; possibly TRBD1 for D (6 bases). The ends were cut back, 6 bases at V and 2 bases at J, with 11 bases in the middle. Germline CDR1 MNHEY, CDR2 SVGAGI. This CDR3 comprises 14 residues. CDR3: CASRRTVGNQPQHF. The CDR3 DNA follows: TGTGCCAGCAGACGGACAGTAGGCAATCAGCCCCAGCATTTT.

The rearrangement joins TRBV15 to TRBJ1-1; no reliable D call. V lost 6 bases, J lost 4 bases, and 15 bases lay in between. The CDR3 has 14 residues. CDR1 and CDR2 (germline): LNHNV, YYDKDF (reference sequence). The CDR3 sequence is CATSGGSGGTEAFF. As DNA, the CDR3 is TGTGCCACCAGTGGAGGTAGTGGTGGCACTGAAGCTTTCTTT.

This chain connects TRBV5-1 to TRBJ2-5; TRBD1 is a possible D gene (5 bases). Germline V gene lookup returns CDR1 SGHRS and CDR2 YFSETQ. V dropped 0 bases and J dropped 3 bases, with 18 bases sitting between them. CDR3 length equals 17 residues. The CDR3 spells CASSLDRGPRSEETQYF. The CDR3 DNA reads TGCGCCAGCAGCTTGGATAGGGGCCCTAGATCAGAAGAGACCCAGTACTTC. Complete variable domain (other parts from reference TRBV5-1 and TRBJ2-5): KAGVTQTPRYLIKTRGQQVTLSCSPISGHRSVSWYQQTPGQGLQFLFEYFSETQRNKGNFPGRFSGRQFSNSRSEMNVSTLELGDSALYLCASSLDRGPRSEETQYFGPGTRLLVL.

This sequence joins TRBV28 and TRBJ1-3; unclear D gene. Germline CDR1 is MDHEN and CDR2 is SYDVKM. CDR3 size: 12 residues. Trimming took off 2 bases at V and 4 bases at J, with 3 bases between the two ends. CDR3 coding DNA: TGTGCCAGCAGTTTAAACGGAAACACCATATATTTT. It codes for CASSLNGNTIYF.

The chain combines TRBV18 with TRBJ2-3; D is unclear. The ends were cut back, 3 bases at V and 2 bases at J, with 6 bases in the middle. This CDR3 has 13 amino acids. Germline V gives CDR1 KGHSH, CDR2 LQKENI. CDR3 region: CASSPLSTDTQYF. The CDR3 nucleotides read TGTGCCAGCTCACCGCTTTCCACAGATACGCAGTATTTT.

This chain connects TRBV7-9 to TRBJ1-1; D is unclear. CDR1 is SEHNR and CDR2 is FQNEAQ in the germline V gene (reference sequence). V was cut by 4 bases and J by 1 base, with 13 bases left in between. The CDR3 sequence is 15 residues long. This CDR3 is CASSSSLLGNTEAFF. DNA for the CDR3: TGTGCCAGCAGCTCGTCCCTTTTGGGGAACACTGAAGCTTTCTTT.

This rearrangement joins TRBV28 to TRBJ1-5; 11 nucleotides match TRBD1. Trimming at V came to 0 bases and at J to 8 bases, leaving 0 bases not matched to a gene. In germline, CDR1 is MDHEN, CDR2 SYDVKM. There are 14 residues in the CDR3. The CDR3 reads CASSLWGQGEPQHF. The CDR3 DNA follows: TGTGCCAGCAGTTTATGGGGACAGGGGGAGCCCCAGCATTTT.

The chain is built from TRBV9 and TRBJ2-1; D may be TRBD1 (6 bases). Germline V gives CDR1 SGDLS, CDR2 YYNGEE. V was cut by 3 bases and J by 6 bases, with 10 bases left in between. CDR3 length: 13 amino acids. The CDR3 bases are TGTGCCAGCAGCGCGGGACACCCCAATGAGCAGTTCTTC. Protein: CASSAGHPNEQFF.

CDR3 DNA: TGTGCCAGCAGCGGCCGGACTGCACTCGAGCAGTACTTC. Its translation: CASSGRTALEQYF. V usage is TRBV7-8 and J usage is TRBJ2-7; D perhaps matches TRBD2 (5 bases). Germline CDR1 reads SGHVS; CDR2 reads FQNEAQ. The CDR3 loop spans 13 amino acids. Trimming shortened V by 5 bases and J by 6 bases, and 14 bases separated the two germline ends.

The CDR3 region has the DNA TGTGCCAGCAGTTCTGGGGGGTCCCCAGATACGCAGTATTTT. Residues: CASSSGGSPDTQYF. The V and J genes are TRBV28 and TRBJ2-3, with TRBD2 as a possible D gene (6 bases). The CDR3 has 14 amino acids. Germline V gene data show CDR1 as MDHEN and CDR2 as SYDVKM. V dropped 4 bases and J dropped 4 bases, with 12 bases sitting between them. The full variable domain, with the rest looked up from reference TRBV28 and TRBJ2-3, is DVKVTQSSRYLVKRTGEKVFLECVQDMDHENMFWYRQDPGLGLRLIYFSYDVKMKEKGDIPEGYSVSREKKERFSLILESASTNQTSMYLCASSSGGSPDTQYFGPGTRLTVL.

J is TRBJ1-6 and V is TRBV30, with D possibly TRBD1 on 5 matching bases. The CDR3 extends over 13 amino acids. Germline V CDR1 and CDR2: GTSNPN, SVGIG (reference sequence). V lost 2 bases to trimming and J lost 6 bases, with 8 bases between them. The CDR3 spells CAWSSGINSPLHF. Written as DNA, the CDR3 is TGTGCCTGGAGTTCAGGGATTAATTCACCCCTCCACTTT.

The gene calls are TRBV6-5 and TRBJ1-6; D remains unclear. V lost 2 bases, J lost 11 bases, and 10 bases lay in between. The CDR3 is made up of 13 amino acids. Germline CDR1 reads MNHEY; CDR2 reads SVGAGI. The CDR3 is CASSYGEEAPLHF. CDR3 DNA sequence: TGTGCCAGCAGTTACGGGGAGGAAGCACCCCTCCACTTT.

For this clone: This specimen includes other DNA sequences encoding the same CDR3. The chain combines TRBV5-4 with TRBJ2-3; TRBD1 is a possible D gene (6 bases). The germline V and J ends were trimmed by 3 bases and 6 bases, with 11 bases remaining between them. From germline, CDR1 is SGHNT and CDR2 YYREEE (reference sequence). The CDR3 extends over 13 amino acids. CDR3 nucleotides: TGTGCCAGCAGCTCAGGGGCACAGGATACGCAGTATTTT. Protein product: CASSSGAQDTQYF.

This chain uses TRBV7-2 with TRBJ2-3; D may be TRBD1 (7 bases). CDR3 length equals 13 residues. Germline-derived CDR1 and CDR2 are SGHTA and FQGNSA. Trimming took 5 bases from V and 6 from J, leaving 12 bases between them. Here the CDR3 reads CASSPPGGDTQYF. The CDR3 coding sequence is TGTGCCAGCAGCCCTCCAGGGGGGGATACGCAGTATTTT.

Comment on this clone: Different DNA sequences within this sample yield the same CDR3. The chain recombines TRBV5-1 with TRBJ1-2; D is unclear. The CDR3 extends over 14 amino acids. V was cut by 4 bases and J by 3 bases, with 13 bases left in between. Germline V lookup: CDR1 SGHRS, CDR2 YFSETQ. The CDR3 is CASSPAGGDYGYTF. DNA for the CDR3: TGCGCCAGCAGCCCCGCCGGTGGGGACTATGGCTACACCTTC.

The chain links TRBV5-6 to TRBJ2-5; perhaps TRBD2 as D (5 bases). Germline V gene data show CDR1 as SGHDT and CDR2 as YYEEEE. This CDR3 contains 13 residues. V was shortened by 4 bases and J by 2 bases, with 9 bases between the two germline ends. CDR3 loop: CASSVTTQETQYF. DNA for the CDR3: TGTGCCAGCAGCGTGACTACTCAAGAGACCCAGTACTTC.

This chain uses TRBV7-9 with TRBJ1-5; 11 bases fit TRBD1. Germline CDR1 SEHNR, CDR2 FQNEAQ (reference sequence). V shed 3 bases and J 6 bases; nucleotides not matched to a gene: 4. This CDR3 region has 15 residues. The CDR3, as DNA: TGTGCCAGCAGCTTTGGGACAGGGGGGGTTCAGCCCCAGCATTTT. Its translation: CASSFGTGGVQPQHF. Full variable domain (missing parts from reference TRBV7-9 and TRBJ1-5): DTGVSQNPRHKITKRGQNVTFRCDPISEHNRLYWYRQTLGQGPEFLTYFQNEAQLEKSRLLSDRFSAERPKGSFSTLEIQRTEQGDSAMYLCASSFGTGGVQPQHFGDGTRLSIL.

The chain employs TRBV7-9 and TRBJ2-5, with 8 bases identical to TRBD2. V shed 4 bases, J shed 3 bases, and the junction held 10 bases outside the gene matches. Germline V CDR1 and CDR2: SEHNR, FQNEAQ (reference sequence). The CDR3 totals 16 residues. CDR3 bases: TGTGCCAGCAGCTCGTACCCGGGGACTAGTAAAGAGACCCAGTACTTC. This codes for CASSSYPGTSKETQYF. The complete variable domain, with remaining parts taken from reference TRBV7-9 and TRBJ2-5, reads DTGVSQNPRHKITKRGQNVTFRCDPISEHNRLYWYRQTLGQGPEFLTYFQNEAQLEKSRLLSDRFSAERPKGSFSTLEIQRTEQGDSAMYLCASSSYPGTSKETQYFGPGTRLLVL.

The rearrangement uses TRBV19 and TRBJ1-2; TRBD1 might be the D (6 bases). V lost 5 bases to trimming and J lost 0 bases, with 10 bases between them. The germline CDR1 and CDR2 sequences are LNHDA and SQIVND (reference sequence). This CDR3 contains 14 residues. In DNA form, the CDR3 reads TGTGCCAGTAGTCCAAGGACAGCTAACTATGGCTACACCTTC. Amino acid sequence: CASSPRTANYGYTF.

V is TRBV5-1 and J is TRBJ1-1, with D maybe TRBD1 (6 bases). Germline V gene sequence: CDR1 SGHRS, CDR2 YFSETQ. Deletions cut 4 bases from V and 3 bases from J, with 13 bases between. The CDR3 loop spans 14 amino acids. The CDR3 reads CASSRQVSDTEAFF. CDR3 bases: TGCGCCAGCAGCCGACAGGTCTCCGACACTGAAGCTTTCTTT.

This sequence joins TRBV5-5 and TRBJ1-1; no reliable D call. V was cut by 0 bases and J by 5 bases, with 11 bases left in between. The CDR3 covers 14 residues. CDR1 SGHKS and CDR2 YYEKEE come from the germline V gene (reference sequence). In DNA, the CDR3 is TGTGCCAGCAGCTTGGCGGGGTATGGAACTGAAGCTTTCTTT. Amino acids: CASSLAGYGTEAFF.